The 5 T cell receptor beta chains reported below all come from one sample, sequenced in a study of blood T cell repertoires in COVID-19. TCRdb's copy holds only in-frame clones and misses some; the assay was immunoSEQ multiplex PCR. The sample yields some 200,000 clones, around 82% seen once. Sequenced material: PBMCs or T cells enriched from blood (not recorded which). The source of these receptors is a woman aged 40 to 49 with acute COVID-19.

The chain has TRBV9 and TRBJ2-7, with D tentatively TRBD1 (5 bases). Looked up from germline, CDR1 is SGDLS and CDR2 is YYNGEE. V gave up 4 bases and J gave up 7 bases, with 24 bases separating them. CDR3 length equals 16 residues. CDR3: CASSPRVLGQAKEQYF. The DNA of the CDR3 is TGTGCCAGCAGCCCTAGAGTCCTCGGACAAGCGAAGGAGCAGTACTTC.

The rearrangement joins TRBV29-1 to TRBJ2-1; the match to TRBD2 covers 10 bases. With V trimmed by 1 base and J by 2 bases, 2 bases remained unmatched. Germline values: CDR1 SQVTM, CDR2 ANQGSEA. The CDR3 covers 15 residues. The CDR3 DNA follows: TGCAGCGTTGAAGGGACTAGCGGAACCTACAATGAGCAGTTCTTC. Its protein product is CSVEGTSGTYNEQFF.

The chain employs TRBV9 and TRBJ1-1, with TRBD1 matching 7 bases. Germline V CDR1 and CDR2: SGDLS, YYNGEE. V dropped 3 bases and J dropped 1; count of bases not matched to a gene: 3. CDR3 size: 14 residues. CDR3 in DNA: TGTGCCAGCAGCGCTTGGACAGGGAACACTGAAGCTTTCTTT. It translates to CASSAWTGNTEAFF.

The chain joins TRBV13 to TRBJ1-4; 9 bases map to TRBD1. V trimming: 5 bases; J trimming: 4 bases; junction bases outside the gene matches: 8. There are 16 residues in the CDR3. Germline V gene data show CDR1 as PRHDT and CDR2 as FYEKMQ (reference sequence). This CDR3 reads CASSAGGQGLNEKLFF. In nucleotides, the CDR3 is TGTGCCAGCAGCGCTGGGGGACAGGGACTTAATGAAAAACTGTTTTTT.

This clone was detected only a few times. The chain employs TRBV2 and TRBJ2-5; perhaps TRBD2 as D (6 bases). This CDR3 has 13 amino acids. Trimming removed 6 bases from V and 5 bases from J, with 13 bases in between. Germline CDR1 SNHLY, CDR2 FYNNEI. In DNA form, the CDR3 reads TGTGCCAGCAGCGCCCTCCGGGAGGAGACCCAGTACTTC. Protein sequence: CASSALREETQYF.